One T cell receptor (beta chain) is described in this entry. The data were taken from a study of shared clonotypes between healthy human individuals. The protocol was immunoSEQ multiplex PCR, while the TCRdb copy is restricted to in-frame clones and leaves out a portion. The repertoire holds over a million clones, with about 75% as singletons. The CDR3 spans 15 residues. J lost 2 bases, V lost 4 bases, and 5 bases had no gene match. In germline, CDR1 is SGHTA, CDR2 FQGNSA. This sequence originates from a young man in good health. The sequenced material came from memory CD4+ T cells sorted from blood. Subset denoted: CD45RA-negative fraction. This chain uses TRBV7-2 with TRBJ2-5; TRBD2 agrees at 9 bases. The CDR3 bases are TGTGCCAGCAGCTCTAGCGGGGCTATTCAAGAGACCCAGTACTTC. Its translation: CASSSSGAIQETQYF.